These 18 T cell receptor beta chains originate from one sample sequenced in a study of cytomegalovirus exposure and HLA in healthy donors (dated by TCRdb to about 2017). The library was generated by the immunoSEQ multiplex PCR assay. TCRdb's version of the immuneACCESS table is confined to in-frame rearrangements and falls short of the full clone set. An unresolved V gene accounts for under half of the shortfall where checked; the remainder is of unknown origin. This sample comprises 160,000 or so clones, 88% of them detected only once. Of the sample, roughly 3% is held by the ten largest clones. The sample consisted of PBMCs. These receptors were taken from a man between 18 and 29 years old in good health and CMV-seronegative.

The chain uses TRBV5-8 and TRBJ1-1; 10 nucleotides line up with TRBD1. J was trimmed by 1 base and V by 0 bases; bases with no gene match: 0. This CDR3 comprises 15 residues. Germline loops: CDR1 SGHTS, CDR2 YDEGEE. CDR3 bases: TGTGCCAGCAGCTTGGGGGACAGGGGGAACACTGAAGCTTTCTTT. It codes for CASSLGDRGNTEAFF.

V usage is TRBV7-9 and J usage is TRBJ2-2, with 7 nucleotides matching TRBD1. Trimming cost V 11 bases and J 2 bases; bases outside gene matches: 5. The CDR3 sequence is 13 residues long. Germline lookup yields CDR1 SEHNR and CDR2 FQNEAQ (reference sequence). The CDR3 reads CAAGQVNTGELFF. The CDR3 DNA sequence: TGTGCCGCAGGACAGGTCAACACCGGGGAGCTGTTTTTT.

The chain joins TRBV5-1 to TRBJ2-1; TRBD2 matches 10 bases. The V gene's germline CDR1 is SGHRS and CDR2 YFSETQ. Germline trimming cut 4 bases from V and 7 bases from J; bases unmatched to any gene: 8. The CDR3 loop spans 15 amino acids. CDR3 sequence: CASSAAAGGLNEQFF. CDR3 nucleotide sequence: TGCGCCAGCAGCGCCGCAGCGGGGGGGCTAAATGAGCAGTTCTTC.

The chain carries TRBV13 and TRBJ2-5; 10 positions agree with TRBD2. Germline trimming cut 3 bases from V and 1 base from J; bases unmatched to any gene: 11. Looked up from germline, CDR1 is PRHDT and CDR2 is FYEKMQ (reference sequence). The CDR3 runs to 18 residues. The DNA for the CDR3 is TGTGCCAGCAGCTTCGGACTAGCGGACAACCCGACCCAAGAGACCCAGTACTTC. As protein: CASSFGLADNPTQETQYF.

V and J are TRBV6-1 and TRBJ1-5, with TRBD1 identical over 8 bases. The CDR3 consists of 14 residues. Germline trimming cut 7 bases from V and 6 bases from J; bases unmatched to any gene: 8. Germline CDR1 is MNHNS and CDR2 is SASEGT. CDR3 DNA sequence: TGTGCCAGCAAGGACAGGGAGGCGGGTCAGCCCCAGCATTTT. This encodes CASKDREAGQPQHF.

The chain recombines TRBV7-8 with TRBJ1-1; the D gene is possibly TRBD1 (6 bases). Germline assignment: CDR1 SGHVS and CDR2 FQNEAQ. CDR3 length: 14 amino acids. V was cut by 2 bases and J by 1 base, with 8 bases left in between. CDR3: CASSLFRGNTEAFF. The CDR3 DNA reads TGTGCCAGCAGCTTATTCAGGGGGAACACTGAAGCTTTCTTT.

The chain uses TRBV29-1 and TRBJ2-7; 8 nucleotides agree with TRBD1. The CDR3 is 17 amino acids. Germline V gene sequence: CDR1 SQVTM, CDR2 ANQGSEA. V trimming: 4 bases; J trimming: 8 bases; junction bases outside the gene matches: 22. CDR3 nucleotides: TGCAGCGTTGCGTTAGAGAATTTTCCGGGACAGGCACTAAAGCAGTACTTC. This codes for CSVALENFPGQALKQYF.

The J gene is TRBJ1-1, the V gene TRBV28; D remains ambiguous. This CDR3 comprises 13 residues. With 6 bases removed from V and 2 bases from J, the gap between germline ends came to 10 bases. Looked up from germline, CDR1 is MDHEN and CDR2 is SYDVKM. CDR3 in amino acids: CASRSTANTEAFF. CDR3 sequence (DNA): TGTGCCAGCAGATCCACTGCTAACACTGAAGCTTTCTTT.

The V call is TRBV2, the J call TRBJ1-4; TRBD1 might be the D (5 bases). Germline CDR1 and CDR2: SNHLY and FYNNEI. Trimming removed 4 bases from V and 4 bases from J, with 13 bases in between. The CDR3 has 15 residues. The DNA of the CDR3 is TGTGCCAGCAGTGCCAGACAGCCTAATAATGAAAAACTGTTTTTT. Encoded protein: CASSARQPNNEKLFF.

The J gene is TRBJ2-3, the V gene TRBV5-1; 8 positions match TRBD2. The trim removed 0 bases at V and 6 bases at J, leaving 12 bases unmatched. The CDR3 is made up of 17 amino acids. The V gene's germline CDR1 is SGHRS and CDR2 YFSETQ. This chain's CDR3 is CASSLAGASGLLDTQYF. The DNA for the CDR3 is TGCGCCAGCAGCTTGGCCGGGGCTAGCGGGCTTTTGGATACGCAGTATTTT.

The J gene is TRBJ2-1, the V gene TRBV5-6; D possibly corresponds to TRBD2 (7 bases). The V end lost 2 bases, the J end lost 9 bases, and 15 bases lay between the germline ends. The CDR3 spans 14 residues. Germline CDR1 and CDR2: SGHDT and YYEEEE. In DNA form, the CDR3 reads TGTGCCAGCAGCTTCGCCGGGGGGCAAGGTGAGCAGTTCTTC. It specifies CASSFAGGQGEQFF.

The chain employs TRBV5-4 and TRBJ2-5, with 10 bases matching TRBD1. CDR1 SGHNT and CDR2 YYREEE come from the germline V gene (reference sequence). The CDR3 totals 14 residues. J lost 6 bases, V lost 3 bases, and 5 bases had no gene match. The CDR3 bases are TGTGCCAGCAGCTCTGGACAGGGGGGAAAGACCCAGTACTTC. It translates to CASSSGQGGKTQYF.

V gene TRBV15 combines with J gene TRBJ2-1; 9 bases agree with TRBD2. After removal of 0 bases from V and 8 bases from J, the junction contained 8 bases not matched to a gene. The germline CDR1 and CDR2 sequences are LNHNV and YYDKDF (reference sequence). The CDR3 contains 16 residues. The CDR3, as DNA: TGTGCCACCAGCAGAGATTTTGCGGGAGGGGTCGATGAGCAGTTCTTC. Amino acids: CATSRDFAGGVDEQFF.

The chain joins TRBV6-5 to TRBJ1-2; D unresolved. Germline CDR1 MNHEY, CDR2 SVGAGI. CDR3 size: 16 residues. V was shortened by 2 bases and J by 4 bases, with 17 bases between the two germline ends. CDR3 sequence (DNA): TGTGCCAGCAGTTACGGACGGTCTCGGCGGGGCTATGGCTACACCTTC. It is translated as CASSYGRSRRGYGYTF.

This rearrangement joins TRBV6-1 to TRBJ2-7, with 10 nucleotides matching TRBD2. This CDR3 region has 15 residues. Germline CDR1 and CDR2: MNHNS and SASEGT. The junction had 7 bases not matched to a gene; V was cut back by 8 bases and J by 0 bases. The CDR3 reads CASRPTSGLSYEQYF. The CDR3, as DNA: TGTGCCAGCCGACCGACTAGCGGGCTCTCCTACGAGCAGTACTTC.

V usage is TRBV6-5 and J usage is TRBJ2-5; 7 bases map to TRBD2. The CDR3 contains 14 residues. Germline-derived CDR1 and CDR2 are MNHEY and SVGAGI. The junction had 7 bases not matched to a gene; V was cut back by 4 bases and J by 5 bases. As DNA, the CDR3 is TGTGCCAGCAGTTTCGGGGGGAGTGGGGAGACCCAGTACTTC. Its protein product is CASSFGGSGETQYF.

The rearrangement uses TRBV5-1 and TRBJ1-2; TRBD1 matches 7 bases. This CDR3 region has 15 residues. V lost 0 bases, J lost 5 bases, and 7 bases stayed unmatched. Germline CDR1 reads SGHRS; CDR2 reads YFSETQ. The CDR3 region has the DNA TGCGCCAGCAGCTTGGCTCGGACAGGAGAGTATGGCTACACCTTC. Amino acids: CASSLARTGEYGYTF. Filled out from reference TRBV5-1 and TRBJ1-2, the complete variable domain reads KAGVTQTPRYLIKTRGQQVTLSCSPISGHRSVSWYQQTPGQGLQFLFEYFSETQRNKGNFPGRFSGRQFSNSRSEMNVSTLELGDSALYLCASSLARTGEYGYTFGSGTRLTVV.

V is TRBV14 and J is TRBJ2-3; perhaps TRBD2 as D (5 bases). This CDR3 has 15 amino acids. In germline, CDR1 is SGHDN, CDR2 FVKESK. Trimming cost V 4 bases and J 0 bases, with 11 bases left between them. The CDR3 sequence is CASSLGLDSTDTQYF. The CDR3 DNA reads TGTGCCAGCAGCCTAGGACTGGATAGCACAGATACGCAGTATTTT.